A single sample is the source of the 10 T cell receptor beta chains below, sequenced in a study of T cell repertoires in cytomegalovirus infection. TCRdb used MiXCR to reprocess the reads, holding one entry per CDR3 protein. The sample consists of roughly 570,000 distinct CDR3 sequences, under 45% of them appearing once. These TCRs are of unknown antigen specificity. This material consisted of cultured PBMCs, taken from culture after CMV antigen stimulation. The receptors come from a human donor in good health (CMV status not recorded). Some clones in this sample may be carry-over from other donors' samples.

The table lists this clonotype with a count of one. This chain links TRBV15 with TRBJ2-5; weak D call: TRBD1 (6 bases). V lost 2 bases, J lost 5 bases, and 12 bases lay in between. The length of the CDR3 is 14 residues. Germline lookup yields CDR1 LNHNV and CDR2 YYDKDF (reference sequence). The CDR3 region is CATSRSFGGETQYF. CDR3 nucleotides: TGTGCCACCAGCAGATCGTTTGGGGGCGAGACCCAGTACTTC.

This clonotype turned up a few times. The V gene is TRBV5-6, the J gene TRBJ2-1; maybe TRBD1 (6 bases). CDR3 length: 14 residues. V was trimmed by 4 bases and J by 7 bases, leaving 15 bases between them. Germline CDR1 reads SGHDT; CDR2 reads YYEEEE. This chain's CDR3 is CASSDRTGYNEQFF. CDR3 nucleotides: TGTGCCAGCAGCGATCGAACAGGGTATAATGAGCAGTTCTTC. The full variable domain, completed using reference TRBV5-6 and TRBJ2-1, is DAGVTQSPTHLIKTRGQQVTLRCSPKSGHDTVSWYQQALGQGPQFIFQYYEEEERQRGNFPDRFSGHQFPNYSSELNVNALLLGDSALYLCASSDRTGYNEQFFGPGTRLTVL.

CDR3 DNA sequence: TGTGCCAGCAGTCAGAGGGATAACTATGGCTACACCTTC. Translation gives CASSQRDNYGYTF. This chain connects TRBV6-5 to TRBJ1-2; D is undetermined. CDR1 and CDR2 (germline): MNHEY, SVGAGI. The length of the CDR3 is 13 residues. V was pared by 5 bases and J by 1 base, with 8 bases between.

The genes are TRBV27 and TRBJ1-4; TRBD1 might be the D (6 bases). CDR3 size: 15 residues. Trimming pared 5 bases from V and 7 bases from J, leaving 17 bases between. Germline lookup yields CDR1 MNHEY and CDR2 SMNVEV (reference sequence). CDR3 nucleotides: TGTGCCAGCAGTCCCCTTAGTAGGGGGGGTGAAAAACTGTTTTTT. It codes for CASSPLSRGGEKLFF. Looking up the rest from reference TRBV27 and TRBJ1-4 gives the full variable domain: EAQVTQNPRYLITVTGKKLTVTCSQNMNHEYMSWYRQDPGLGLRQIYYSMNVEVTDKGDVPEGYKVSRKEKRNFPLILESPSPNQTSLYFCASSPLSRGGEKLFFGSGTQLSVL.

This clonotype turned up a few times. For the CDR3, the DNA is TGTGCCAGCAGCCCCGAAGGGGACAGGATGGCTTTCTTT. Amino acid sequence: CASSPEGDRMAFF. The rearrangement joins TRBV7-2 to TRBJ1-1, with TRBD1 identical over 8 bases. Germline CDR1 SGHTA, CDR2 FQGNSA. CDR3 length: 13 amino acids. V lost 5 bases to trimming and J lost 11 bases; unmatched junction nucleotides: 10.

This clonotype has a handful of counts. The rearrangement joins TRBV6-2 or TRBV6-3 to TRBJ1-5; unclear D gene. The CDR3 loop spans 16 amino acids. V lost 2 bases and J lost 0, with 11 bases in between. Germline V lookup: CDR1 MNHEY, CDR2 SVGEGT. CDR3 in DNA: TGTGCCAGCAGTTACCCGACACCCCTTAGCAATCAGCCCCAGCATTTT. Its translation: CASSYPTPLSNQPQHF.

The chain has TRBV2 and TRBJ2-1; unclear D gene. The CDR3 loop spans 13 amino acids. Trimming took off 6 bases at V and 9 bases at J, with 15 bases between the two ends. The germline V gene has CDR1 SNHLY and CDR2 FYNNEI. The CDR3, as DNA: TGTGCCAGCAGGCCCCTTTTAGCCGGTGAGCAGTTCTTC. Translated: CASRPLLAGEQFF.

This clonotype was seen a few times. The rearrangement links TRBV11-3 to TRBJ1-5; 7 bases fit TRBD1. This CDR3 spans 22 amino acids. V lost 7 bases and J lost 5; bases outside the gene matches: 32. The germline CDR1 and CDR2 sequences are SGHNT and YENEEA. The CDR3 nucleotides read TGTGCCAGCATCATGGGTAGGGGGCGGGCAATAATTCCCCTCCGTGGAGATCAGCCCCAGCATTTT. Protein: CASIMGRGRAIIPLRGDQPQHF.

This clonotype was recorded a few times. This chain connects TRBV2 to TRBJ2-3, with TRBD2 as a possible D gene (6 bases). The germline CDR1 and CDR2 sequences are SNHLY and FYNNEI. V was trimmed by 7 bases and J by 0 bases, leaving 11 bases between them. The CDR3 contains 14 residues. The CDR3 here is CASTAGTSTDTQYF. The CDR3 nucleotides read TGTGCCAGCACCGCAGGGACTAGCACAGATACGCAGTATTTT. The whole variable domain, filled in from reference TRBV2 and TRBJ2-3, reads EPEVTQTPSHQVTQMGQEVILRCVPISNHLYFYWYRQILGQKVEFLVSFYNNEISEKSEIFDDQFSVERPDGSNFTLKIRSTKLEDSAMYFCASTAGTSTDTQYFGPGTRLTVL.

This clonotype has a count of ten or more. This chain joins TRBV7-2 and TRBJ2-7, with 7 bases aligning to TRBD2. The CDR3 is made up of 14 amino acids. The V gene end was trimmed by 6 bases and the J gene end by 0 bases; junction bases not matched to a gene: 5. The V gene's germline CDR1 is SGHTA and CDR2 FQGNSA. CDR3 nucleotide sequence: TGTGCCAGCAGTCGACTAGCTTACTCCTACGAGCAGTACTTC. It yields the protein CASSRLAYSYEQYF.